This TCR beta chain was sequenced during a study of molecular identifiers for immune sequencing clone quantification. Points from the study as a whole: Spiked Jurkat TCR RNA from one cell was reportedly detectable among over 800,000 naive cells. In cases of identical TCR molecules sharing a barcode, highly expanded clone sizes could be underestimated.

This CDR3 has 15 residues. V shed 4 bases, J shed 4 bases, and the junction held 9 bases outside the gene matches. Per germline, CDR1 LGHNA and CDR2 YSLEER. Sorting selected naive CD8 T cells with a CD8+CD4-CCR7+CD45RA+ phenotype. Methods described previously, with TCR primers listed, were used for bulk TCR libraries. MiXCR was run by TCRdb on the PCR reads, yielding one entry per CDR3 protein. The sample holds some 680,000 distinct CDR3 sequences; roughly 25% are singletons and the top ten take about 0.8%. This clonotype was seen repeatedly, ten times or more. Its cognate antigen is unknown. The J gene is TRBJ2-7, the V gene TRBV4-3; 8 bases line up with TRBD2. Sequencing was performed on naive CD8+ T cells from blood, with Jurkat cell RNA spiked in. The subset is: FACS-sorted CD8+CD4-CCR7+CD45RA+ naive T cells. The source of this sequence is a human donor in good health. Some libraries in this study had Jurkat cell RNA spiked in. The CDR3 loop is CASSPGHSGGYEQYF. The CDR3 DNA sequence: TGCGCCAGCAGCCCCGGCCACAGCGGGGGTTACGAGCAGTACTTC.